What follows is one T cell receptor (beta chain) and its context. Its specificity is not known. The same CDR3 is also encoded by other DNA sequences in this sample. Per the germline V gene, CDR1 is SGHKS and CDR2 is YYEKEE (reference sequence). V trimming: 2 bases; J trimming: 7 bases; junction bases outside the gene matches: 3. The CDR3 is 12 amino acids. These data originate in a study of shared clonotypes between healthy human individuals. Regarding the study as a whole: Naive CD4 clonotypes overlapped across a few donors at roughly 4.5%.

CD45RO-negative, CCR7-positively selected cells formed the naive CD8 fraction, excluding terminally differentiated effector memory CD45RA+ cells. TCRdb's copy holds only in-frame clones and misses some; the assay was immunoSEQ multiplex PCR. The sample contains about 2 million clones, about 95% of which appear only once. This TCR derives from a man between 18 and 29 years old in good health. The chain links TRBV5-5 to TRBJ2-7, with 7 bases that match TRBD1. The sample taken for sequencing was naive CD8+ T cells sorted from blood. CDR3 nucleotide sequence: TGTGCCAGCAGCTTTACAGGGGATGAGCAGTACTTC. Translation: CASSFTGDEQYF.